The T cell receptor beta chain described here comes from a study of cytomegalovirus exposure and HLA in healthy donors. Study-wide findings and caveats: There were some public TCRs occurring in many donors, but most TCR sequences were rare.

The count of this clone is one. Its specificity is not known. The primer mix had 60 Vbeta and 13 Jbeta primers. Clones were sequenced by immunoSEQ multiplex PCR, and TCRdb holds only the in-frame ones, with some missing. The profile covers more than 110,000 clones, with more than 75% appearing a single time and about 3.4% taken by the ten largest. Sample: PBMCs. The receptor was isolated from a female donor in good health and CMV-seronegative.

The CDR3 sequence is CASSLILATQETQYF. The CDR3 region has the DNA TGCGCCAGCAGCTTAATCCTAGCAACTCAAGAGACCCAGTACTTC. The gene calls are TRBV5-1 and TRBJ2-5; maybe TRBD2 (5 bases). With 2 bases removed from V and 2 bases from J, the gap between germline ends came to 13 bases. Per the germline V gene, CDR1 is SGHRS and CDR2 is YFSETQ. This CDR3 spans 15 amino acids.